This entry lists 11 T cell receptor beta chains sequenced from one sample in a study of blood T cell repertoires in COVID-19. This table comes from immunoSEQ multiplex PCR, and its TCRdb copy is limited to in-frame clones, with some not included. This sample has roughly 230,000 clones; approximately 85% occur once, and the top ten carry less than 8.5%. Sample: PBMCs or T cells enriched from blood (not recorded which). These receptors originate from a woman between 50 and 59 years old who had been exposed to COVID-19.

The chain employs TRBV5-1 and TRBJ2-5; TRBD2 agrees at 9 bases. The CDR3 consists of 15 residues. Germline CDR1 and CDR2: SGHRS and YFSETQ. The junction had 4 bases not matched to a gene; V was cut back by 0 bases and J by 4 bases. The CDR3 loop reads CASSLAGTSRETQYF. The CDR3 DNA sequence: TGCGCCAGCAGCTTGGCAGGGACTAGCAGAGAGACCCAGTACTTC.

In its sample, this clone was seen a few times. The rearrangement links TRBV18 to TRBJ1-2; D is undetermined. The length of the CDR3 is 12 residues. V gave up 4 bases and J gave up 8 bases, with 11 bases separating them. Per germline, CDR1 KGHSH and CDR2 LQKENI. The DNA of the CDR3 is TGTGCCAGCTCACTCGGACTGGAGGGCTACACCTTC. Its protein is CASSLGLEGYTF.

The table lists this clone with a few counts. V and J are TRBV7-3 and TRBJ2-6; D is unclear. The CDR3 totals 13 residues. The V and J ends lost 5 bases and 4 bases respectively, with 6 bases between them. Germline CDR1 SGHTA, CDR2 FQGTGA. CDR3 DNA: TGTGCCAGCAGCGAAAGCGGGGCCAACGTCCTGACTTTC. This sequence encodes CASSESGANVLTF.

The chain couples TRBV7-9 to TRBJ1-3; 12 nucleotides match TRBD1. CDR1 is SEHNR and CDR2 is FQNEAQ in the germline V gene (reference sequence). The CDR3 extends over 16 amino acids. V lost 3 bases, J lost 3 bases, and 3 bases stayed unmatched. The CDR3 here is CASSLGTGGSGNTIYF. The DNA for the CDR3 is TGTGCCAGCAGCTTGGGGACAGGGGGCAGTGGAAACACCATATATTTT.

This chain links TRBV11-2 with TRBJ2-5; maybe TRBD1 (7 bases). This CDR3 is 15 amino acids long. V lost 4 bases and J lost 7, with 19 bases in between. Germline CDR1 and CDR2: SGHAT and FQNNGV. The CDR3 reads CASSSISQGGGTQYF. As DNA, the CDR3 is TGTGCCAGCAGCTCTATCTCCCAGGGGGGAGGGACCCAGTACTTC.

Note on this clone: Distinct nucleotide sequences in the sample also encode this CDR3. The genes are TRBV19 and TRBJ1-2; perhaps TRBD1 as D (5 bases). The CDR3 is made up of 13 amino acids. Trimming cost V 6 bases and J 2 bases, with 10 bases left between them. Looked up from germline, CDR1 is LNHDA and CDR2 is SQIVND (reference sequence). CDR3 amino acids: CASSLGGNYGYTF. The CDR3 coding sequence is TGTGCCAGTAGCTTGGGGGGGAACTATGGCTACACCTTC.

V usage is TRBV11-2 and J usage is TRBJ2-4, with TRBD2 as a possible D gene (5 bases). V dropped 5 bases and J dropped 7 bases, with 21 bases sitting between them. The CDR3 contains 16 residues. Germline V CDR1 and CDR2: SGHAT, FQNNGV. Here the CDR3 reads CASSPTQGGSWNIQYF. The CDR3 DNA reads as TGTGCCAGCAGCCCCACTCAAGGTGGGAGCTGGAACATTCAGTACTTC.

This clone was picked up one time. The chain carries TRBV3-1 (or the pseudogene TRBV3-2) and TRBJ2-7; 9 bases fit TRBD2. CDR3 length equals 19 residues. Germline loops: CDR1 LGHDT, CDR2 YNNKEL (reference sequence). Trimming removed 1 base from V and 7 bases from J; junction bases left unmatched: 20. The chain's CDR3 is CASSQGASGDPRRRPEQYF. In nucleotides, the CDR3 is TGTGCCAGCAGCCAAGGCGCTAGCGGGGACCCGCGTCGCCGTCCGGAGCAGTACTTC.

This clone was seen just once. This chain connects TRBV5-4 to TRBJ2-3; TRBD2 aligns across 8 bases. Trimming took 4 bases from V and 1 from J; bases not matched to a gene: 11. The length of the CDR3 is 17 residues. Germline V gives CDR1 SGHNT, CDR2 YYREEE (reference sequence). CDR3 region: CASSGLRGGLGTDTQYF. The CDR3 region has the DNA TGTGCCAGCAGCGGCCTCCGGGGGGGCCTGGGCACAGATACGCAGTATTTT.

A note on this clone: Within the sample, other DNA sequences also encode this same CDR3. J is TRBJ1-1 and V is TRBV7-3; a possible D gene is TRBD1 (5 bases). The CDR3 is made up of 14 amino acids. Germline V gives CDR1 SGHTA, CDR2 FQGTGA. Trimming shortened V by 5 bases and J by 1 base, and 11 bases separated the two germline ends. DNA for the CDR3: TGTGCCAGCAGCCCGGGAGGGGCGAACACTGAAGCTTTCTTT. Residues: CASSPGGANTEAFF.

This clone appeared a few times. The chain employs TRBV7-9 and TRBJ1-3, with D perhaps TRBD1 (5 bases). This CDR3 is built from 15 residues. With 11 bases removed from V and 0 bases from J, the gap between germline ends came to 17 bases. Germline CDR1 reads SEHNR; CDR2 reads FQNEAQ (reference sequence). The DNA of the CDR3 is TGTGCCGCCCAGGGACTTGATCTCTCTGGAAACACCATATATTTT. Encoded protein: CAAQGLDLSGNTIYF.